This TCR beta chain was identified in a study of cytomegalovirus exposure and HLA in healthy donors. General observations from the study: Most TCR sequences showed up rarely, but some public TCRs showed up in many donors. Three CMV-associated chains proved CMV antigen-specific in vitro.

Comments on this clone: Its antigen is undetermined.

Germline values: CDR1 DFQATT, CDR2 SNEGSKA (reference sequence). Trimming pared 4 bases from V and 3 bases from J, leaving 3 bases between. The CDR3 covers 10 residues. Primers: 60 Vbeta forward and 13 Jbeta reverse. Source study methods: Roughly 80 million unique TCR beta chains, roughly 11 million of them shared, were counted by a later analysis. Libraries were prepared by immunoSEQ multiplex PCR; TCRdb keeps only in-frame clonotypes and omits some of them. The V and J calls and clone size are taken from that table; D and trimming were inferred from the DNA. The repertoire shows about 170,000 clones; the top ten hold approximately 0.8%.

This chain joins TRBV20-1 and TRBJ1-2; D unclear. Sequenced input: PBMCs. The receptor comes from a woman younger than 30 in good health and CMV-seropositive. CDR3 sequence: CSATDYGYTF. The CDR3 bases are TGCAGTGCTACTGACTATGGCTACACCTTC.